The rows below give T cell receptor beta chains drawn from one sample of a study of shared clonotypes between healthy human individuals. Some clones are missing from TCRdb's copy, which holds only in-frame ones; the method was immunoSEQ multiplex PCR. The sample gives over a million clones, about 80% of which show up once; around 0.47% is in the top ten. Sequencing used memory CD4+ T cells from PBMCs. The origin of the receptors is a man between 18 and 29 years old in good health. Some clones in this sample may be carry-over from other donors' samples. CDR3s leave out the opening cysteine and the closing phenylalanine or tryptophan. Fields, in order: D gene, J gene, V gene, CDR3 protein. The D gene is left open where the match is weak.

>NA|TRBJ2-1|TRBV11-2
ASRGRAPNEQF
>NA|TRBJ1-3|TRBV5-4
ASKADSSGNTIY
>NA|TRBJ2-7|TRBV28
ASSLYRGATYEQY
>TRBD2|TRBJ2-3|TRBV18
ASSPTSGNTDTQY
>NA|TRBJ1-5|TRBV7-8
ASSPILSGWDSNQPQH
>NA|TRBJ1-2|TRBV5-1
ASSLPGDYGYT
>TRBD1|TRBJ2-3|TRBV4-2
ASSQHPGQGTADTQY
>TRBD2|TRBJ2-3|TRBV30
AWSAGSTDTQY
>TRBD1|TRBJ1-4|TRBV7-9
ASSTGQGVYEKLF
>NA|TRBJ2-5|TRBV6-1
ASSEYGPGLETQY
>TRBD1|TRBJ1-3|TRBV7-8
ASSWTGAGNTIY
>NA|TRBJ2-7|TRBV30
AWSVKQGVREQY
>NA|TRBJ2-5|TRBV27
ATRGLGFGGTQY
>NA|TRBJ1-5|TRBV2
ASSESGRNQPQH
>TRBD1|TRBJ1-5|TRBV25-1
ASGGQGNQPQH
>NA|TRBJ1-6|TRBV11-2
ASRQVQGSRSPLH
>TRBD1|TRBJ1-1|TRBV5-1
ASSMDRGMNTEAF
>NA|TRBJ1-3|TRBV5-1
ASSLGDNAAGNTIY
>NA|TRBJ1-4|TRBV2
ASSPEPRELF
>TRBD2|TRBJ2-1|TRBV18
ASSPPAGLVVSEQF
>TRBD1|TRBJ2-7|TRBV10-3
AIAGGTGSSYEQY
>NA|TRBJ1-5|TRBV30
AWSVLAHGLRAGNQPQH
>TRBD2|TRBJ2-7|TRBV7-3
ASSLAGEGEQY
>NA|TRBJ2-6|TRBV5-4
ASSLGSSGANVLT
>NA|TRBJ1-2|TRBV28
ASRILQGYYGYT
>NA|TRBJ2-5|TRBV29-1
SVLPGIETQY
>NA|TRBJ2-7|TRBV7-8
ASSPGLGYYEQY
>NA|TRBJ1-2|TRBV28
ASGDRKRDYYGYT
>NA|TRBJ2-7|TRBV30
AWSLGAEYEQY
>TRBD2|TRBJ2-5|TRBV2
ASSVGLAGVGETQY
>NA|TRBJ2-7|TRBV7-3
ASSTYAGYEQY
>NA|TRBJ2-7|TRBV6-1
ASSTYPEGREQY
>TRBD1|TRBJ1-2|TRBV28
ASSSWTGEYGYT
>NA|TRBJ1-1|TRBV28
ASSFQAGSRAEAF
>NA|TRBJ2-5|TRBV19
ASSIGLGTGVETQY
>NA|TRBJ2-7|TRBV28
ASSLSEYEQY
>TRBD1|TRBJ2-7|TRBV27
ASSTPHRGVYEQY
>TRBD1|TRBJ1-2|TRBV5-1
ASRSGTGLGYT
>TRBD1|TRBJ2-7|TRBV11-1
ASSLTRDRGEQY
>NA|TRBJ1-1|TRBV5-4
ASSLGGNTEAF
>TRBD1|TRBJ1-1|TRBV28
ASSLLSRGGGVAF
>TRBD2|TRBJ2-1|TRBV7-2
ASSHSHAGDEQF